This record covers a single T cell receptor beta chain. Antigen unknown. V shed 3 bases and J shed 0 bases, with 11 bases lying between them. The CDR3 contains 16 residues. Germline V lookup: CDR1 ENHRY, CDR2 SYGVKD. A library of TCRbeta sequences, prepared with unique molecular identifiers, was generated. TCRdb used MiXCR to reprocess the PCR reads, holding one entry per CDR3 protein. In the table there are approximately 650,000 distinct CDR3 sequences, about an eighth of which are singletons. This sample is drawn from a study of T-cell reconstitution after alpha-beta-depleted transplantation in children. Broader study findings: Roughly two months post-transplant, alpha-beta T cells reportedly originated from several hundred graft clones that had expanded. Newly generated T cells supplied most T-cell counts and diversity one year post-transplant.

The rearrangement uses TRBV10-3 and TRBJ2-2; D gene ambiguous. The clonotype was recovered from a girl aged 2 to 10 with congenital amegakaryocytic thrombocytopenia, due to receive a stem cell transplant. Here the sequenced sample was PBMCs, taken before TCRalphabeta/CD19-depleted stem cell transplant. In DNA, the CDR3 is TGTGCCATCAGTGACGAGAGATCTGCGAACACCGGGGAGCTGTTTTTT. As protein: CAISDERSANTGELFF.